The present T cell receptor beta chain was sequenced within a study of cytomegalovirus exposure and HLA in healthy donors. Assay: immunoSEQ multiplex PCR; the TCRdb copy retains only in-frame clones and omits some. Counted here are some 160,000 clones, more than 75% occurring once; the ten biggest clones make up roughly 3%. The germline CDR1 and CDR2 sequences are SGHRS and YFSETQ. With V trimmed by 2 bases and J by 4 bases, 4 bases remained unmatched. This CDR3 spans 14 amino acids. The TCR sequence derives from a man aged 18 to 29 in good health and CMV-seronegative. Sequenced sample: PBMCs. The chain combines TRBV5-1 with TRBJ2-5; 8 bases map to TRBD2. The CDR3, as DNA: TGCGCCAGCAGCTTCGGGGGGGCCATAGAGACCCAGTACTTC. Protein: CASSFGGAIETQYF. The full variable domain, with the rest looked up from reference TRBV5-1 and TRBJ2-5, is KAGVTQTPRYLIKTRGQQVTLSCSPISGHRSVSWYQQTPGQGLQFLFEYFSETQRNKGNFPGRFSGRQFSNSRSEMNVSTLELGDSALYLCASSFGGAIETQYFGPGTRLLVL.